The rows below give T cell receptor beta chains drawn from one sample of a study of CD8 T cells in ankylosing spondylitis. From the 5' RACE reads, TCRdb called clonotypes with MiXCR, one entry per CDR3 protein. The sample includes about 130,000 distinct CDR3 sequences, roughly an eighth of them seen just once. Input material: blood, either unsorted or a sorted T cell fraction (not recorded which). Receptors originate from a female donor with ankylosing spondylitis or in good health (not recorded which). CDR3s include the opening cysteine and the closing phenylalanine or tryptophan.

j_call,v_call,cdr3_aa
TRBJ1-2,TRBV25-1,CASSVGTNYGYTF
TRBJ2-1,TRBV12-3/TRBV12-4,CASSFYGGLAEVSYNEQFF
TRBJ2-7,TRBV20-1,CSASLAGAMEQYF
TRBJ2-7,TRBV6-5,CASSSGQSNLGQYF
TRBJ2-3,TRBV3-1,CASSRGTSGSADTQYF
TRBJ2-1,TRBV20-1,CSATMGAGEQFF
TRBJ2-6,TRBV12-3/TRBV12-4,CASSIVSGANVLTF
TRBJ2-1,TRBV20-1,CSADTSRSSYNEQFF
TRBJ1-4,TRBV7-9,CASSLAGTGTNEKLFF
TRBJ2-3,TRBV27,CASSLLAGRDTQYF
TRBJ1-1,TRBV28,CASRGTGRTEAFF
TRBJ1-1,TRBV19,CATNSQGMNTEAFF
TRBJ2-7,TRBV6-5,CASSYGQGSYEQYF
TRBJ2-3,TRBV5-1,CASSFLDRGKDTQYF
TRBJ2-1,TRBV7-6,CASSLAPASGRYLLGEQFF
TRBJ2-3,TRBV7-3,CASSRQVSTDTQYF
TRBJ2-1,TRBV27,CASSALQGEGAYNEQFF
TRBJ2-2,TRBV6-5,CASRGGRGELFF
TRBJ1-5,TRBV7-8,CASSSTNQPQHF
TRBJ1-1,TRBV29-1,CSVEIRGNTEAFF
TRBJ1-3,TRBV5-1,CASSFTPAGVGNTIYF
TRBJ2-1,TRBV29-1,CSVEGLADYNEQFF
TRBJ1-1,TRBV20-1,CSARVGGNTEAFF
TRBJ2-2,TRBV9,CASSVASSGYTGELFF
TRBJ2-1,TRBV6-1,CASKIGTGGGNEQFF
TRBJ2-3,TRBV11-1,CASSLAPGAGGPTNTQYF
TRBJ2-1,TRBV20-1,CGGSSSGLYNEQFF
TRBJ1-1,TRBV10-3,CAISPNPAQGNTEAFF
TRBJ2-1,TRBV5-1,CASSRQEAYNEQFF